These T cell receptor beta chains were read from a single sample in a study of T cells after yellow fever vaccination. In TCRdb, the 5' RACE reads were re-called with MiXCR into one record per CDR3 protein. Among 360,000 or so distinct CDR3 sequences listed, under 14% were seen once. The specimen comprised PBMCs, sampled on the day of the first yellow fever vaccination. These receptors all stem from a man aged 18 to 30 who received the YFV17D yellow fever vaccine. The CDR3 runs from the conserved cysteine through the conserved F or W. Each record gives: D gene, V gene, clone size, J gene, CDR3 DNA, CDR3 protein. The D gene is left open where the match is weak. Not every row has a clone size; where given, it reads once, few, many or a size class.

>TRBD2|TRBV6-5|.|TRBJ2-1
TGTGCCAGCAGTTACGGGACTAGCGGGGGGGATGAGCAGTTCTTC
CASSYGTSGGDEQFF
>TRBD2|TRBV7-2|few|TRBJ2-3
TGTGCCAACGCTCACCCGGGACTAGCGGGGGATACGCAGTATTTT
CANAHPGLAGDTQYF
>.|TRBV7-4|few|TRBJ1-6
TGTGCCAGCAGCTTGGGGCAGGGGCAGTCCTATAATTCACCCCTCCACTTT
CASSLGQGQSYNSPLHF
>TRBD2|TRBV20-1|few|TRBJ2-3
TGCAGTGCTACCTTCGCGGGGGGGCGTGCAGATACGCAGTATTTT
CSATFAGGRADTQYF
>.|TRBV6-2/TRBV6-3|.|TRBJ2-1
TGTGCCTGCAGATCGACGGGGGTCCACTACAATGAGCAGTTCTTC
CACRSTGVHYNEQFF
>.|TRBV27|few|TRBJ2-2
TGTGCCAGCAGTTTGGGGGCCACCGGGGAGCTGTTTTTT
CASSLGATGELFF
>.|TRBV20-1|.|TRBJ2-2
TGCAGTGCTATTCACGGGGTCAACACCGGGGAGCTGTTTTTT
CSAIHGVNTGELFF
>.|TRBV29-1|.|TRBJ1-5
TGCAGCGTTCAAGTCAATTCCAATCAGCCCCAGCATTTT
CSVQVNSNQPQHF
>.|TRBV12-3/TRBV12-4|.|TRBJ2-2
TGTGCCAGCACCTCAGGGGGGACAACCCCCGGGGAGCTGTTTTTT
CASTSGGTTPGELFF
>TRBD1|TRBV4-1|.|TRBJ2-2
TGCGCCAGCAGCCACAACAGGGGTAGGGCCGGGGAGCTGTTTTTT
CASSHNRGRAGELFF
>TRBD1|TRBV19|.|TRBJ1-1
TGTGCCAGTAACGACAGGGGGCGAAAGGCGGAAGCTTTCTTT
CASNDRGRKAEAFF
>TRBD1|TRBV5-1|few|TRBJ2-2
TGCGCCAGCAGCGTTAGGACAGGGGGCGCGGTCGGGGAGCTGTTTTTT
CASSVRTGGAVGELFF
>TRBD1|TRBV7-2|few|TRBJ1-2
TGTGCCAGCAGCATGGACAGGGGGTACGGCTACACCTTC
CASSMDRGYGYTF
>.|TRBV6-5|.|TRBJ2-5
TGTGCCAGCAGTTACTCGTTGGCGGGAAAAGAGACCCAGTACTTC
CASSYSLAGKETQYF
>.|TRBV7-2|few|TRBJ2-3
TGTGCCAGCAGCTTATTCACTTCAGATACGCAGTATTTT
CASSLFTSDTQYF
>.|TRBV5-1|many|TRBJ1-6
TGCGCCAGCAGCACCAACCCAGGAAGCCACTATAATTCACCCCTCCACTTT
CASSTNPGSHYNSPLHF
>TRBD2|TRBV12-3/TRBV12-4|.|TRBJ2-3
TGTGCCAGCAGTTCTTATTCGGGGGGAAACACAGATACGCAGTATTTT
CASSSYSGGNTDTQYF
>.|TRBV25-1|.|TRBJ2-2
TGTGCCAGCAGTGGGCTAACAGGGAAGGTCGGGGAGCTGTTTTTT
CASSGLTGKVGELFF
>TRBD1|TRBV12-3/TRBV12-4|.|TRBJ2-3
TGTGCCAGCAGCCTCAGCGCCCAGGGGGCCTATACGCAGTATTTT
CASSLSAQGAYTQYF
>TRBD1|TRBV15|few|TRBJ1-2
TGTGCCACCAGCCGACAGGGTTATGGCTACACCTTC
CATSRQGYGYTF
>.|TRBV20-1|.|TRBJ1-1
TGCAGTGCTAGAGGAAGGGGTGAAGCTTTCTTT
CSARGRGEAFF
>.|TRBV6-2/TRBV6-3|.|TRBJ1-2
TGTGCCAGCACCAGGGGCGGCGGCTACACCTTC
CASTRGGGYTF
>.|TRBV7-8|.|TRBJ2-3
TGTGCCAGCAGCCCCCTCTCTGGGGGGGGGCTCAGCACAGATACGCAGTATTTT
CASSPLSGGGLSTDTQYF
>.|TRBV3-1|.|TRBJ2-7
TGTGCCAGCAGCCAATCCAGGGGGAGGGAGCAGTACTTC
CASSQSRGREQYF
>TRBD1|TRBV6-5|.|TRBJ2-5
TGTGCCAGCAGTACAGGGGACACCCAAGAGACCCAGTACTTC
CASSTGDTQETQYF
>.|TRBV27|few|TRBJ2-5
TGTGCCAGCAAAGGATACTTGGCTGAGACCCAGTACTTC
CASKGYLAETQYF
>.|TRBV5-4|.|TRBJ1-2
TGTGCCAGCAGCTACTTTCCAGGAGACTATGGCTACACCTTC
CASSYFPGDYGYTF
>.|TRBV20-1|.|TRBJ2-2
TGCAGTGCTAGACAGACCGGGGAGCTGTTTTTT
CSARQTGELFF
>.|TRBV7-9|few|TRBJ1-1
TGTGCCAGCAGCCCCCCGGAGACTGGTGGGGCTTTCTTT
CASSPPETGGAFF
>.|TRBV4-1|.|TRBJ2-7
TGCGCCAGCAGCCAATTCCGCGACGGCTCGTACGAGCAGTACTTC
CASSQFRDGSYEQYF
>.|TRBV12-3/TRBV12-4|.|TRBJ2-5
TGTGCCAGCAGTTTAGGCAGGCACCAAGAGACCCAGTACTTC
CASSLGRHQETQYF
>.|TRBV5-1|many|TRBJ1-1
TGCGCCAGCAGGGAGGGAGGAACTGAAGCTTTCTTT
CASREGGTEAFF
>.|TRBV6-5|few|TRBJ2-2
TGTGCCAGCAGTTACTCTTTTGGGACGACACGGGTGGAGCTGTTTTTT
CASSYSFGTTRVELFF
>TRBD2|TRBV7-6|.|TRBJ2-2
TGTGCCAGCAGCACGACTAGCGGGGTTGGCACCGGGGAGCTGTTTTTT
CASSTTSGVGTGELFF
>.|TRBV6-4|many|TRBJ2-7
TGTGCCAGCAGTCCAGCTCCCTTCTCCTACGAGCAGTACTTC
CASSPAPFSYEQYF
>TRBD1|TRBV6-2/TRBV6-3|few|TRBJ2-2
TGTGCCAGCAGTTACTCTGGCAGGGGGAACGGGGAGCTGTTTTTT
CASSYSGRGNGELFF
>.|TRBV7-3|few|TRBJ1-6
TGTGCCAGCAGCTTCGGGGGGAATTCACCCCTCCACTTT
CASSFGGNSPLHF
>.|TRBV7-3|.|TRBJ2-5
TGTGCCACCTCTTACAGACAAGAGACCCAGTACTTC
CATSYRQETQYF
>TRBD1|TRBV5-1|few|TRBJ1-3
TGCGCCAGCAGCTCAACTACAGGGGGCAACACCATATATTTT
CASSSTTGGNTIYF
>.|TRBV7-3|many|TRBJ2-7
TGTGCCAGCAGCTTAAGCGGAGTGGAATCGGACGAGCAGTACTTC
CASSLSGVESDEQYF
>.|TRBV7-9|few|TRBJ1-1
TGTGCCAGCAGCTTAGAACACCTGAACACTGAAGCTTTCTTT
CASSLEHLNTEAFF
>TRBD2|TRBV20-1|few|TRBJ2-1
TGCAGTGCTCGGACTAGCGGGGGGATCTATGAGCAGTTCTTC
CSARTSGGIYEQFF
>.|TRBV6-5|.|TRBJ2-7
TGTGCCAGCAGTTACTCGGCGGGGGCACTGAGGGCCTACGAGCAGTACTTC
CASSYSAGALRAYEQYF
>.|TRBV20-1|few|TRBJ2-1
TGCAGTGCTAGTCCTTCCCTTAACAATGAGCAGTTCTTC
CSASPSLNNEQFF
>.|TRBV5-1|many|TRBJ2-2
TGCGCCAGCAGCTTCGCCCCCGGGGAGCTGTTTTTT
CASSFAPGELFF
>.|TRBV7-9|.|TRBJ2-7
TGTGCCAGCAGCTCTCAGGGTCCCTCCGAGCAGTACTTC
CASSSQGPSEQYF